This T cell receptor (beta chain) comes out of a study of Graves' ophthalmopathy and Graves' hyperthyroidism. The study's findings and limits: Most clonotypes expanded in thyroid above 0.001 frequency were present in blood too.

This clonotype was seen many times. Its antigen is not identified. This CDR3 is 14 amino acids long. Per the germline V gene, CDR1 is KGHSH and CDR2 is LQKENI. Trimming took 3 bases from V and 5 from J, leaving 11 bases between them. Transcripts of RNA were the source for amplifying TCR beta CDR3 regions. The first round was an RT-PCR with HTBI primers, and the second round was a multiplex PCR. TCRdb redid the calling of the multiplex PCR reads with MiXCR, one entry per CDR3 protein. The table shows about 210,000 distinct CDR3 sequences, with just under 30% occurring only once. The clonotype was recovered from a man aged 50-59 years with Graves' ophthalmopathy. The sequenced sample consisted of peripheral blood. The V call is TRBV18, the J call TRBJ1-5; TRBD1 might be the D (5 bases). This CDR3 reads CASSPGTGDQPQHF. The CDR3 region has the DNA TGTGCCAGCTCACCGGGGACGGGGGATCAGCCCCAGCATTTT.